This note documents a single T cell receptor (beta chain) sequence. The cohort comprised adults aged roughly 18 to 95 years residing in around 25 US areas. Data came from immunoSEQ multiplex PCR; TCRdb stores just in-frame clones and leaves some out. The table shows 250,000 to 350,000 clones, with around 87% occurring only once. CDR3 length equals 15 residues. Trimming removed 0 bases from V and 5 bases from J; junction bases left unmatched: 7. In germline, CDR1 is SGDLS, CDR2 YYNGEE. These data are taken from a study of blood T cell repertoires in COVID-19. The source material was PBMCs or T cells enriched from blood (not recorded which). This TCR came from a woman aged 18-29 years with acute COVID-19. This chain uses TRBV9 with TRBJ2-7; 8 positions agree with TRBD2. The CDR3 is CASSVDQREWNEQYF. CDR3 nucleotide sequence: TGTGCCAGCAGCGTAGACCAGCGGGAGTGGAACGAGCAGTACTTC. Full variable domain (rest looked up from reference TRBV9 and TRBJ2-7): DSGVTQTPKHLITATGQRVTLRCSPRSGDLSVYWYQQSLDQGLQFLIQYYNGEERAKGNILERFSAQQFPDLHSELNLSSLELGDSALYFCASSVDQREWNEQYFGPGTRLTVT.